What follows are 21 T cell receptor beta chains derived from one specimen sequenced in a study of preoperative IRX-2 immunotherapy in early breast cancer. TCRdb's copy holds only in-frame clones and misses some; the assay was immunoSEQ multiplex PCR. The data show fewer than 40,000 clones, 90% to 95% seen once. The treatment was: preoperative locoregional IRX-2 cytokine immunotherapy. The sample here was taken from a patient treated with IRX-2 immunotherapy. These receptors were taken from a human donor with breast cancer.

The chain couples TRBV19 to TRBJ1-2; TRBD1 is a possible D gene (6 bases). V was cut by 7 bases and J by 0 bases, with 12 bases left in between. The CDR3 spans 14 residues. Germline-derived CDR1 and CDR2 are LNHDA and SQIVND (reference sequence). The CDR3 here is CASTLRDTNYGYTF. The DNA of the CDR3 is TGTGCCAGTACCCTACGGGACACTAACTATGGCTACACCTTC.

This chain joins TRBV6-5 and TRBJ2-7; TRBD1 is a possible D gene (5 bases). The CDR3 extends over 16 amino acids. The germline V and J ends were trimmed by 2 bases and 2 bases, with 16 bases remaining between them. Germline assignment: CDR1 MNHEY and CDR2 SVGAGI. CDR3 region: CASSYGQGDQPYEQYF. The CDR3 DNA follows: TGTGCCAGCAGTTACGGGCAGGGCGACCAACCCTACGAGCAGTACTTC.

The chain couples TRBV18 to TRBJ1-4; D gene uncertain. CDR1 is KGHSH and CDR2 is LQKENI in the germline V gene. V was cut by 3 bases and J by 0 bases, with 5 bases left in between. The CDR3 spans 14 residues. The CDR3 reads CASSPDATNEKLFF. The CDR3 DNA reads TGTGCCAGCTCACCGGACGCAACTAATGAAAAACTGTTTTTT.

This clone was observed a single time. V gene TRBV4-2 combines with J gene TRBJ1-5; 7 bases agree with TRBD1. After removal of 0 bases from V and 9 bases from J, the junction contained 11 bases not matched to a gene. The CDR3 is 16 amino acids. Looked up from germline, CDR1 is LGHNA and CDR2 is YNFKEQ. The DNA for the CDR3 is TGTGCCAGCAGCCAAGATAGACAGGGAGGTCGGTCGCCCCAGCATTTT. Protein: CASSQDRQGGRSPQHF.

V is TRBV4-2 and J is TRBJ2-1, with 9 bases identical to TRBD2. Germline V gene sequence: CDR1 LGHNA, CDR2 YNFKEQ. The V and J ends lost 1 base and 5 bases, in that order; junction bases with no gene match: 6. CDR3 length equals 16 residues. CDR3 in amino acids: CASSQGSGRSDNEQFF. In DNA, the CDR3 is TGTGCCAGCAGCCAAGGAAGCGGGAGGAGTGACAATGAGCAGTTCTTC.

The rearrangement joins TRBV19 to TRBJ1-1; TRBD1 matches at 8 bases. CDR1 is LNHDA and CDR2 is SQIVND in the germline V gene (reference sequence). Trimming cost V 7 bases and J 10 bases; bases outside gene matches: 8. This CDR3 spans 12 amino acids. The CDR3 nucleotides are TGTGCCAGTACCGACAGGGGAGATGGAGCTTTCTTT. It codes for CASTDRGDGAFF.

Comment on this clone: The junction does not match germline at one end; this may be a read error. The chain joins TRBV7-7 to TRBJ2-2, with D possibly TRBD1 on 6 matching bases. CDR3 length equals 15 residues. Germline CDR1 is SSHAT and CDR2 is FNYEAQ (reference sequence). DNA for the CDR3: TGTGCTAGCAGCTTAGGACAGCCCAACACCGGGGAGCTGTTTTTT. It yields the protein CASSLGQPNTGELFF.

This sequence joins TRBV7-9 and TRBJ1-4; tentative D call: TRBD1 (5 bases). Germline V lookup: CDR1 SEHNR, CDR2 FQNEAQ (reference sequence). The V gene lost 5 bases and the J gene lost 2 bases, with 12 bases spanning the gap. This CDR3 contains 15 residues. CDR3 amino acids: CASSAPTETNEKLFF. The CDR3 DNA reads as TGTGCCAGCAGCGCCCCGACAGAGACTAATGAAAAACTGTTTTTT.

This rearrangement joins TRBV5-8 to TRBJ1-6; no clear D gene. Germline CDR1 reads SGHTS; CDR2 reads YDEGEE. The CDR3 has 14 amino acids. V lost 2 bases, J lost 6 bases, and 9 bases lay in between. CDR3 amino acids: CASSFVGFNSPLHF. The CDR3 nucleotides are TGTGCCAGCAGCTTTGTCGGGTTTAATTCACCCCTCCACTTT.

This sequence joins TRBV6-6 and TRBJ1-2, with a weak D call TRBD1 (5 bases). The germline CDR1 and CDR2 sequences are MNHNY and SVGAGI (reference sequence). CDR3 length equals 14 residues. V lost 2 bases to trimming and J lost 2 bases, with 9 bases between them. The CDR3 sequence: CASSYADTNYGYTF. The CDR3 nucleotides read TGTGCCAGCAGTTACGCGGACACCAACTATGGCTACACCTTC.

In DNA form, the CDR3 reads TGCGCCAGCAGCTTGGATAACAGGGCCCCCACTGAAGCTTTCTTT. Residues: CASSLDNRAPTEAFF. The chain couples TRBV5-1 to TRBJ1-1; TRBD1 is a possible D gene (6 bases). Germline assignment: CDR1 SGHRS and CDR2 YFSETQ. Trimming pared 0 bases from V and 4 bases from J, leaving 13 bases between. This CDR3 contains 15 residues.

The genes are TRBV2 and TRBJ1-2; TRBD1 might be the D (5 bases). Deletions cut 7 bases from V and 0 bases from J, with 9 bases between. The germline V gene encodes CDR1 SNHLY and CDR2 FYNNEI. CDR3 length equals 13 residues. The CDR3 nucleotides read TGTGCCAGCATGAGACAGCCTAACTATGGCTACACCTTC. Its protein is CASMRQPNYGYTF.

The DNA of the CDR3 is TGTGCCAGCAGCACGTCCGGGACTCCGGAGAGAGGTGGCATGAACACTGAAGCTTTCTTT. Translated, it gives CASSTSGTPERGGMNTEAFF. V usage is TRBV21-1 and J usage is TRBJ1-1. TRBV21-1 is an annotated pseudogene. The CDR3 sequence is 20 residues long.

The chain recombines TRBV11-2 with TRBJ1-5, with D possibly being TRBD1 (6 bases). This CDR3 is 15 amino acids long. Trimming stripped 1 base from V and 3 bases from J, with 10 bases between. Germline assignment: CDR1 SGHAT and CDR2 FQNNGV. CDR3 protein: CASSLGGGLNQPQHF. CDR3 DNA: TGTGCCAGCAGCTTAGGGGGGGGGCTCAATCAGCCCCAGCATTTT. The full variable domain, with the rest looked up from reference TRBV11-2 and TRBJ1-5, is EAGVAQSPRYKIIEKRQSVAFWCNPISGHATLYWYQQILGQGPKLLIQFQNNGVVDDSQLPKDRFSAERLKGVDSTLKIQPAKLEDSAVYLCASSLGGGLNQPQHFGDGTRLSIL.

The chain links TRBV20-1 to TRBJ2-5; either TRBD1 or TRBD2 may supply D (5 bases each). Germline V gene data show CDR1 as DFQATT and CDR2 as SNEGSKA (reference sequence). Trimming removed 3 bases at V and 5 bases at J, with 7 bases between. The CDR3 is made up of 11 amino acids. CDR3 loop: CSARGVETQYF. CDR3 nucleotide sequence: TGCAGTGCTAGGGGGGTGGAGACCCAGTACTTC.

Points on this clone: One end of the junction varies from germline; a read error may be responsible. V usage is TRBV7-7 and J usage is TRBJ2-7; D possibly corresponds to TRBD1 (6 bases). Germline lookup yields CDR1 SSHAT and CDR2 FNYEAQ (reference sequence). CDR3 size: 14 residues. Here the CDR3 DNA reads TGTGCTAGCAGCGCGGACAGTCTATCGGGGGAGCAGTACTTC. As protein: CASSADSLSGEQYF.

The chain uses TRBV14 and TRBJ1-1; D perhaps matches TRBD1 (6 bases). Germline CDR1 and CDR2: SGHDN and FVKESK. V shed 6 bases and J shed 2 bases, with 19 bases lying between them. This CDR3 has 16 residues. In DNA, the CDR3 is TGTGCCAGCAGTCCCTACCAGGGGCACTTCAACACTGAAGCTTTCTTT. It translates to CASSPYQGHFNTEAFF.

This chain joins TRBV6-6 and TRBJ2-7; a possible D gene is TRBD1 (5 bases). Trimming took off 7 bases at V and 3 bases at J, with 10 bases between the two ends. This CDR3 region has 12 residues. Germline lookup yields CDR1 MNHNY and CDR2 SVGAGI (reference sequence). The CDR3 protein is CASTVGDYEQYF. The DNA of the CDR3 is TGTGCCAGCACTGTAGGGGACTACGAGCAGTACTTC.

J is TRBJ1-5 and V is TRBV4-2; maybe TRBD1 (6 bases). This CDR3 contains 14 residues. The germline V and J ends were trimmed by 1 base and 5 bases, with 9 bases remaining between them. The germline gives CDR1 LGHNA, CDR2 YNFKEQ. CDR3 nucleotide sequence: TGTGCCAGCAGCCAAGGCAAGGGGGATCAGCCCCAGCATTTT. It encodes CASSQGKGDQPQHF.

The chain links TRBV2 to TRBJ2-7, with 7 bases that match TRBD1. The V segment lost 7 bases and the J segment 2 bases; nucleotides outside the gene matches: 8. The CDR3 covers 14 residues. CDR1 is SNHLY, CDR2 FYNNEI, per germline. The CDR3 region has the DNA TGTGCCAGCAAAGAAGACAGGGCCACCTACGAGCAGTACTTC. Encoded protein: CASKEDRATYEQYF.

The rearrangement links TRBV27 to TRBJ2-3; no definite D call. The CDR3 runs to 8 residues. V gave up 3 bases and J gave up 15 bases, with 4 bases separating them. CDR1 and CDR2 (germline): MNHEY, SMNVEV (reference sequence). The CDR3 bases are TGTGCCAGCAGTTTCCCCTATTTT. Translated, it gives CASSFPYF.